The 22 T cell receptor beta chains below all came from one sample that was sequenced in a study of OX40 agonist ivuxolimab in advanced cancers. The assay was immunoSEQ multiplex PCR, and TCRdb's table has in-frame clones only and misses some. The sample has about 50,000 clones, roughly 86% seen once. The material was CD4+ or CD8+ T cells sorted from blood, obtained in a trial of the OX40 agonist ivuxolimab. The receptors shown here come from an adult with an advanced solid tumor such as melanoma, head and neck, liver or kidney cancer.

This clone has just a few counts. The chain links TRBV27 to TRBJ2-7; 7 bases line up with TRBD1. CDR3 length: 14 residues. Germline V gene lookup returns CDR1 MNHEY and CDR2 SMNVEV (reference sequence). Unmatched junction bases numbered 9, after V lost 6 bases and J lost 4 bases. In DNA form, the CDR3 reads TGTGCCAGCAGCTCGGGACAGTTGCTGTACGAGCAGTACTTC. This codes for CASSSGQLLYEQYF.

V and J are TRBV5-6 and TRBJ2-3; TRBD2 matches at 11 bases. The CDR3 has 17 residues. From germline, CDR1 is SGHDT and CDR2 YYEEEE. The ends lost 4 bases at V and 2 bases at J; junction bases unmatched: 9. CDR3 region: CASSLLSSGRITDTQYF. The CDR3 coding sequence is TGTGCCAGCAGCCTTCTGTCTAGCGGGAGGATCACAGATACGCAGTATTTT.

J is TRBJ2-1 and V is TRBV9, with 10 positions matching TRBD2. Germline CDR1 is SGDLS and CDR2 is YYNGEE. After removal of 3 bases from V and 2 bases from J, the junction contained 2 bases not matched to a gene. The CDR3 is 15 amino acids. CDR3 nucleotide sequence: TGTGCCAGCAGCGCAGGACTAGCGGCCTACAATGAGCAGTTCTTC. Translation gives CASSAGLAAYNEQFF.

The chain links TRBV5-4 to TRBJ1-1, with a possible D match to TRBD1 (5 bases). Trimming pared 3 bases from V and 1 base from J, leaving 10 bases between. The CDR3 sequence is 14 residues long. Germline CDR1 and CDR2: SGHNT and YYREEE (reference sequence). CDR3 in DNA: TGTGCCAGCAGCTCCGAAGACAGGAACACTGAAGCTTTCTTT. Translating gives CASSSEDRNTEAFF.

V is TRBV18 and J is TRBJ1-3; 10 nucleotides match TRBD1. V gave up 4 bases and J gave up 4 bases; unmatched junction bases: 10. Germline V gene lookup returns CDR1 KGHSH and CDR2 LQKENI. CDR3 length equals 17 residues. In DNA, the CDR3 is TGTGCCAGCTCACTCCTATCCGGGACAGGGGTCGGAAACACCATATATTTT. Its translation is CASSLLSGTGVGNTIYF.

The rearrangement links TRBV7-3 to TRBJ1-6; D unclear. The CDR3 consists of 13 residues. The V gene's germline CDR1 is SGHTA and CDR2 FQGTGA. Between the trimmed V and J ends, which lost 4 bases and 7 bases, there was a span of 8 bases. CDR3 sequence: CASSSSGNSPLHF. CDR3 DNA sequence: TGTGCCAGCAGCTCGAGCGGGAATTCACCCCTCCACTTT.

This clone appeared once. V is TRBV30 and J is TRBJ2-5; 10 nucleotides match TRBD2. The length of the CDR3 is 15 residues. The V gene's germline CDR1 is GTSNPN and CDR2 SVGIG (reference sequence). V trimming: 3 bases; J trimming: 3 bases; junction bases outside the gene matches: 7. The CDR3 region is CAWSGGLAGEETQYF. CDR3 nucleotide sequence: TGTGCCTGGAGCGGTGGGCTAGCGGGAGAAGAGACCCAGTACTTC.

V usage is TRBV7-8 and J usage is TRBJ2-1, with 11 bases matching TRBD2. This CDR3 contains 17 residues. The V gene end was trimmed by 0 bases and the J gene end by 7 bases; junction bases not matched to a gene: 8. The germline V gene encodes CDR1 SGHVS and CDR2 FQNEAQ. CDR3 sequence: CASSLAQLAGAGNEQFF. As DNA, the CDR3 is TGTGCCAGCAGCTTAGCGCAACTAGCGGGAGCAGGGAATGAGCAGTTCTTC.

The chain is built from TRBV6-5 and TRBJ2-7; D uncertain. The germline gives CDR1 MNHEY, CDR2 SVGAGI. The germline V and J ends were trimmed by 5 bases and 3 bases, with 8 bases remaining between them. The CDR3 runs 12 residues. In nucleotides, the CDR3 is TGTGCCAGCAGTCCGGACGGCTACGAGCAGTACTTC. As protein: CASSPDGYEQYF.

The chain uses TRBV19 and TRBJ2-7, with TRBD2 matching over 9 bases. The germline V gene encodes CDR1 LNHDA and CDR2 SQIVND (reference sequence). Trimming cost V 1 base and J 2 bases; bases outside gene matches: 0. This CDR3 is built from 14 residues. CDR3 nucleotide sequence: TGTGCCAGTAGTATAGGACTAGCGGCCTACGAGCAGTACTTC. Translating gives CASSIGLAAYEQYF.

V usage is TRBV7-2 and J usage is TRBJ2-7, with a weak D call TRBD1 (5 bases). The CDR3 runs 15 residues. Germline V gene sequence: CDR1 SGHTA, CDR2 FQGNSA. V gave up 5 bases and J gave up 0 bases, with 14 bases separating them. The CDR3 reads CASSQAGYSSYEQYF. CDR3 in DNA: TGTGCCAGCAGCCAAGCAGGGTACAGCTCCTACGAGCAGTACTTC.

The genes are TRBV7-3 and TRBJ2-1, with D possibly being TRBD1 or TRBD2 (7 bases each). The CDR3 has 16 amino acids. CDR1 is SGHTA, CDR2 FQGTGA, per germline. Trimming pared 6 bases from V and 4 bases from J, leaving 19 bases between. CDR3 loop: CASSPTTGEGYNEQFF. The CDR3 DNA follows: TGTGCCAGCAGTCCAACCACAGGGGAGGGATACAATGAGCAGTTCTTC.

The chain couples TRBV6-5 to TRBJ2-1; D is undetermined. This CDR3 spans 13 amino acids. The V and J ends lost 2 bases and 8 bases respectively, with 10 bases between them. The germline CDR1 and CDR2 sequences are MNHEY and SVGAGI. The CDR3 coding sequence is TGTGCCAGCAGTTACCGAGGAGATCATGAGCAGTTCTTC. Its protein product is CASSYRGDHEQFF.

The rearrangement uses TRBV5-1 and TRBJ2-7, with 14 bases aligning to TRBD2. Trimming removed 0 bases from V and 2 bases from J; junction bases left unmatched: 4. Germline V CDR1 and CDR2: SGHRS, YFSETQ. The CDR3 is 17 residues long. The CDR3, as DNA: TGCGCCAGCAGCTTGGGACTAGCGGGAGGGCCCGCCTACGAGCAGTACTTC. Protein sequence: CASSLGLAGGPAYEQYF.

This clone was seen once. V and J are TRBV29-1 and TRBJ2-1; TRBD1 agrees at 9 bases. CDR3 size: 12 residues. With 6 bases clipped from V and 10 bases from J, the junction kept 7 bases outside the gene matches. Per germline, CDR1 SQVTM and CDR2 ANQGSEA. The CDR3, as DNA: TGCAGCGTGGGGGGACAGGGATACGAGCAGTTCTTC. Protein: CSVGGQGYEQFF.

This chain uses TRBV5-1 with TRBJ2-2; 9 positions match TRBD2. With V trimmed by 5 bases and J by 6 bases, 8 bases remained unmatched. This CDR3 comprises 15 residues. The germline CDR1 and CDR2 sequences are SGHRS and YFSETQ. CDR3 DNA: TGCGCCAGCAGTGTCGGGCTAGCGGGACCCGGGGAGCTGTTTTTT. It specifies CASSVGLAGPGELFF.

The rearrangement links TRBV5-1 to TRBJ2-5; D is perhaps TRBD1 or TRBD2 (6 bases each). V was cut by 0 bases and J by 1 base, with 10 bases left in between. Germline V CDR1 and CDR2: SGHRS, YFSETQ. This CDR3 spans 15 amino acids. CDR3 nucleotides: TGCGCCAGCAGCTTGGTCGGGGGCCGCCAAGAGACCCAGTACTTC. The encoded protein is CASSLVGGRQETQYF. Using reference TRBV5-1 and TRBJ2-5 for the parts outside the CDR3, the full variable domain is KAGVTQTPRYLIKTRGQQVTLSCSPISGHRSVSWYQQTPGQGLQFLFEYFSETQRNKGNFPGRFSGRQFSNSRSEMNVSTLELGDSALYLCASSLVGGRQETQYFGPGTRLLVL.

The V gene is TRBV7-2, the J gene TRBJ2-3; 9 nucleotides align to TRBD1. CDR3 length equals 13 residues. After removal of 5 bases from V and 12 bases from J, the junction contained 9 bases not matched to a gene. Germline CDR1 is SGHTA and CDR2 is FQGNSA. CDR3 DNA sequence: TGTGCCAGCAGCGCACCCGGGACAGGGAAACAGTATTTT. Protein: CASSAPGTGKQYF.

The chain links TRBV6-5 to TRBJ1-5; 7 bases fit TRBD1. The length of the CDR3 is 13 residues. Germline values: CDR1 MNHEY, CDR2 SVGAGI. The V gene end was trimmed by 7 bases and the J gene end by 5 bases; junction bases not matched to a gene: 5. The CDR3 spells CASTTGDHQPQHF. The CDR3 DNA sequence: TGTGCCAGCACCACAGGGGACCATCAGCCCCAGCATTTT.

The V and J genes are TRBV14 and TRBJ2-7; 7 nucleotides line up with TRBD1. V dropped 0 bases and J dropped 5; count of bases not matched to a gene: 7. The germline V gene encodes CDR1 SGHDN and CDR2 FVKESK. This CDR3 contains 15 residues. This chain's CDR3 is CASSQETGWRNEQYF. The DNA of the CDR3 is TGTGCCAGCAGCCAAGAGACAGGGTGGAGGAACGAGCAGTACTTC.

The chain couples TRBV2 to TRBJ1-2; D might be TRBD1 (5 bases). The CDR3 has 17 amino acids. V gave up 1 base and J gave up 7 bases, with 22 bases separating them. Germline V gene lookup returns CDR1 SNHLY and CDR2 FYNNEI. The CDR3 DNA reads as TGTGCCAGCAGTGAAGTTATTCCGGGACTGCGGAGGGGTGGCTACACCTTC. The encoded protein is CASSEVIPGLRRGGYTF.

As concerns this clone: Other nucleotide sequences from this sample produce the same CDR3. V is TRBV6-5 and J is TRBJ1-2, with D maybe TRBD1 (5 bases). CDR1 is MNHEY and CDR2 is SVGAGI in the germline V gene. The CDR3 has 11 residues. V lost 7 bases to trimming and J lost 4 bases, with 7 bases between them. This CDR3 is CASTGGYGYTF. The CDR3 region has the DNA TGTGCCAGCACCGGGGGCTATGGCTACACCTTC.